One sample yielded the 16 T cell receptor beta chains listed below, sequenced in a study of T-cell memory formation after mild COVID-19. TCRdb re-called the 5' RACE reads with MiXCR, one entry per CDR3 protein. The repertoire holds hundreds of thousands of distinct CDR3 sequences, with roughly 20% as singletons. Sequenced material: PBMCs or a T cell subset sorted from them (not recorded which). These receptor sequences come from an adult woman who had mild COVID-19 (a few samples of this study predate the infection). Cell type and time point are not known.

The CDR3 nucleotides are TGTGCCAGTACTGAAGTAGTTAATGAAAAACTGTTTTTT. Translating gives CASTEVVNEKLFF. The chain links TRBV19 to TRBJ1-4, with no clear D. Germline assignment: CDR1 LNHDA and CDR2 SQIVND (reference sequence). The length of the CDR3 is 13 residues. V lost 7 bases and J lost 4, with 10 bases in between.

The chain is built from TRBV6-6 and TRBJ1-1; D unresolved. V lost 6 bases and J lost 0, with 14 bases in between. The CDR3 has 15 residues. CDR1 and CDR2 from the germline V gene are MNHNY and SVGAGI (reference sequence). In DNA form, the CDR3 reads TGTGCCAGCAGCCCCTCTGGCAGAATGAACACTGAAGCTTTCTTT. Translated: CASSPSGRMNTEAFF.

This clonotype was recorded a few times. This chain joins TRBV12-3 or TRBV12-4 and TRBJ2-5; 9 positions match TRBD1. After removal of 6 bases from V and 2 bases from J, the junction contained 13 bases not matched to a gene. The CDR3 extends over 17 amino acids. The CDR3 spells CASSQGQGRTLQETQYF. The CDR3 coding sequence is TGTGCCAGCAGCCAGGGACAGGGCCGAACCTTGCAAGAGACCCAGTACTTC.

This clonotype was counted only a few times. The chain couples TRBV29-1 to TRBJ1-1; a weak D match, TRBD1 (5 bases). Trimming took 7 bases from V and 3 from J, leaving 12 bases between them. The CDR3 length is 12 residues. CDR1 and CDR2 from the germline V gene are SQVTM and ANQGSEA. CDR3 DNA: TGCAGCGCCCGGGGGTGGGACACTGAAGCTTTCTTT. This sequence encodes CSARGWDTEAFF.

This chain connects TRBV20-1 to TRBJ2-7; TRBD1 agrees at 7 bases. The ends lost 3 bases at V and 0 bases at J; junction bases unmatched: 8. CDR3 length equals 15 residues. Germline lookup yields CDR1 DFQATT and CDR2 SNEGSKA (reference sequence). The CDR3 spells CSASPSGQLSYEQYF. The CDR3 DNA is TGCAGTGCTAGCCCCTCGGGACAGCTCTCCTACGAGCAGTACTTC.

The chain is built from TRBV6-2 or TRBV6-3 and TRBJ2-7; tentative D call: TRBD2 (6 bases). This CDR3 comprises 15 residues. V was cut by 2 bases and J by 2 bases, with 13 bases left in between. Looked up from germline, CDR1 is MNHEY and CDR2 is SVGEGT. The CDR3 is CASSYLGGPAYEQYF. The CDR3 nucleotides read TGTGCCAGCAGTTACCTGGGGGGACCGGCCTACGAGCAGTACTTC.

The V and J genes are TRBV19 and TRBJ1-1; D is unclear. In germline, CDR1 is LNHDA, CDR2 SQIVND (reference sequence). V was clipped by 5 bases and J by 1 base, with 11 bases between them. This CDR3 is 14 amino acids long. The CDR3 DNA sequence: TGTGCCAGTAGTGCCCTCATGGGGAACACTGAAGCTTTCTTT. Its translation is CASSALMGNTEAFF.

CDR3 nucleotides: TGCGCCAGCAGCTTGACTAGCGGGAGTGTCTACAATGAGCAGTTCTTC. Its protein product is CASSLTSGSVYNEQFF. The rearrangement uses TRBV5-1 and TRBJ2-1; 11 positions match TRBD2. The CDR3 covers 16 residues. Germline CDR1 SGHRS, CDR2 YFSETQ. Trimming took 1 base from V and 3 from J; bases not matched to a gene: 3.

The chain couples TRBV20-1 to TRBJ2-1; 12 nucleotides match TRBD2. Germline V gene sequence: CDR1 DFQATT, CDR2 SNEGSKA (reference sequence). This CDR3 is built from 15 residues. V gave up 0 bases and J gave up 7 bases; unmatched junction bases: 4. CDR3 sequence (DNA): TGCAGTGCTAGAGATGCTAGCGGGAGGGCGAATGAGCAGTTCTTC. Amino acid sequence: CSARDASGRANEQFF.

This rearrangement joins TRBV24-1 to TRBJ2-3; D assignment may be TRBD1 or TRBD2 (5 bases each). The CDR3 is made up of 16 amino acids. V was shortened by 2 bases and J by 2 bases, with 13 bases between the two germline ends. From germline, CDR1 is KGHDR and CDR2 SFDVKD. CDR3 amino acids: CATSDSRDAYTDTQYF. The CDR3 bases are TGTGCCACCAGTGATTCCCGGGACGCTTACACAGATACGCAGTATTTT.

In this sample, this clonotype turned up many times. As DNA, the CDR3 is TGTGCCAGCAGCCAAGGCGCCAGGGGGCTGGGCAATGAGCAGTTCTTC. Its translation is CASSQGARGLGNEQFF. The V and J genes are TRBV3-1 and TRBJ2-1; 8 bases are shared with TRBD1. The CDR3 is made up of 16 amino acids. CDR1 is LGHDT, CDR2 YNNKEL, per germline (reference sequence). With 1 base clipped from V and 6 bases from J, the junction kept 8 bases outside the gene matches.

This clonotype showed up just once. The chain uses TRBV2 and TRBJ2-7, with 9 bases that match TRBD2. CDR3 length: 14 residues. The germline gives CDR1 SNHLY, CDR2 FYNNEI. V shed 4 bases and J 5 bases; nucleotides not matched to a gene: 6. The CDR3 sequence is CASSVVAGDHEQYF. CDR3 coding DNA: TGTGCCAGCAGTGTGGTAGCGGGAGATCACGAGCAGTACTTC.

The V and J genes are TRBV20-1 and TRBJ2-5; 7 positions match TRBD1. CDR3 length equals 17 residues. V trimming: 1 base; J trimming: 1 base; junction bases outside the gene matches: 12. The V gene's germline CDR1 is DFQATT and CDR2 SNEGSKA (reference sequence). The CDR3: CSARGPIGTESQETQYF. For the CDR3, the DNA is TGCAGTGCTAGAGGTCCAATAGGGACAGAAAGCCAAGAGACCCAGTACTTC.

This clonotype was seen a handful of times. The CDR3 protein is CSARDPTGYSNQPQHF. The CDR3, as DNA: TGCAGTGCTAGAGATCCTACAGGCTATAGCAATCAGCCCCAGCATTTT. The chain combines TRBV20-1 with TRBJ1-5, with TRBD1 as a possible D gene (5 bases). CDR1 and CDR2 (germline): DFQATT, SNEGSKA (reference sequence). The CDR3 is made up of 16 amino acids. The ends were cut back, 0 bases at V and 0 bases at J, with 12 bases in the middle.

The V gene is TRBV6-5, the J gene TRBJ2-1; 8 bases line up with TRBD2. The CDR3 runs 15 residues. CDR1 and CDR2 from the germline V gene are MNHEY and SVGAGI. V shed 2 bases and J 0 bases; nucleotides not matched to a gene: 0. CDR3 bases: TGTGCCAGCAGTTACCTAGCGGGCTCCTACAATGAGCAGTTCTTC. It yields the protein CASSYLAGSYNEQFF.

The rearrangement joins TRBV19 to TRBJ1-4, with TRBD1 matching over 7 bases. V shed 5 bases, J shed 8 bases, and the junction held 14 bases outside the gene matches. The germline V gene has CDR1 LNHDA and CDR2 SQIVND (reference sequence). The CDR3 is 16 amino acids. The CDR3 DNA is TGTGCCAGTAGTCTGAGACGGACCTCAGGGGGGGAAAAACTGTTTTTT. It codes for CASSLRRTSGGEKLFF. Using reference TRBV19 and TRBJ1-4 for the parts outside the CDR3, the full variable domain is DGGITQSPKYLFRKEGQNVTLSCEQNLNHDAMYWYRQDPGQGLRLIYYSQIVNDFQKGDIAEGYSVSREKKESFPLTVTSAQKNPTAFYLCASSLRRTSGGEKLFFGSGTQLSVL.